This record covers a single T cell receptor (beta chain). It has no known antigen specificity. No much larger clonotype is one base removed from it; base qualities were not supplied. Genomic DNA was isolated from the sorted cells so that the TCRbeta CDR3 region could be sequenced. The immunoSEQ Assay was used to sequence the TCRbeta CDR3 regions. TCRdb stores this immuneACCESS table with in-frame sequences only. Part of the clones is absent; in the studies checked, under half of the shortfall reflects unresolved V genes, and no reason is known for the rest. This sample holds some 98,000 clones; more than 75% were observed only once. About 0.3% of the sample rests with the top ten. The data are from a study of OX40 agonist ivuxolimab in advanced cancers. The study in broad terms: Ivuxolimab was an agonistic, fully human IgG2 monoclonal antibody directed against OX40 (CD134), a costimulatory receptor. Prior anti-PD-1, anti-PD-L1 or anti-CTLA-4 therapy was permitted, and checkpoint inhibitors had been received by 40% to 50% of dose-escalation patients. Of the approximately 53 patients in dose escalation, some 19 had hepatocellular carcinoma, some 15 had melanoma, 9 had renal cell carcinoma and 9 had head and neck cancer. Intravenous ivuxolimab was administered to patients every 2 weeks at six dose levels: 0.01, 0.1, 0.3, 1.5, 3 and 10 mg/kg. Partial responses occurred in three dose-escalation patients: two with cutaneous melanoma and one with hepatocellular carcinoma. The purpose of peripheral TCRbeta sequencing was to test whether ivuxolimab changed TCR sequence diversity and led to clonal T-cell expansion. The dose-escalation cohort was around 84% male with a mean age of approximately 60 years, ranging from about 20 to 80. The monotherapy dose-escalation portion (N of about 47 patients) of the phase I ivuxolimab trial is reported in the paper. Study-wide findings and limitations: After ivuxolimab, expanded clones were on average more numerous among CD8+ T cells than among CD4+ T cells. Low levels of normalized T-cell clonal expansion were also seen in some patients who did not respond. Which antigens the clonally expanded peripheral T cells were specific for was not determined. In the 0.1-3.0 mg/kg groups, partial responders had among the lowest normalized peripheral clonal expansion, particularly in CD8+ T cells. At doses of 0.1 to 3.0 mg/kg, clonal expansion of both CD4+ and CD8+ T cells in blood was seen between baseline and week 6.

Patients with a history of autoimmune disease or receiving systemic immunosuppression were excluded from the trial. In every dose cohort, peripheral blood was drawn for TCR sequencing at baseline, cycle 4 day 1, and cycle 7 day 1. Samples came from an open-label, multicenter, first-in-human phase I dose-escalation trial of ivuxolimab. Adults with locally advanced or metastatic melanoma, renal cell carcinoma, hepatocellular carcinoma or head and neck squamous cell carcinoma were enrolled in the trial. Before TCR sequencing, CD4+ T cells and CD8+ T cells were sorted from peripheral blood as separate populations. The source of this sequence is an adult with an advanced solid tumor such as melanoma, head and neck, liver or kidney cancer. This material consisted of CD4+ or CD8+ T cells sorted from blood, taken in a trial of the OX40 agonist ivuxolimab.

The CDR3 protein sequence reads: CASSSGQLYGYTF. The nucleotide sequence is TGTGCCAGCAGCTCGGGACAGCTCTATGGCTACACCTTC. Recombination connected TRBV5-4 to TRBJ1-2; TRBD1 agrees with 7 junctional bases. From cysteine to phenylalanine, the CDR3 is 13 amino acids long. Left in the record is the CDR3 DNA by itself, 39 bases read in frame from the first base. Sequences SGHNT (CDR1) and YYREEE (CDR2) are obtained from the germline V gene (reference sequence). V lost 3 bases and J lost 4 bases, and the count of bases not matched to a germline gene is 3.